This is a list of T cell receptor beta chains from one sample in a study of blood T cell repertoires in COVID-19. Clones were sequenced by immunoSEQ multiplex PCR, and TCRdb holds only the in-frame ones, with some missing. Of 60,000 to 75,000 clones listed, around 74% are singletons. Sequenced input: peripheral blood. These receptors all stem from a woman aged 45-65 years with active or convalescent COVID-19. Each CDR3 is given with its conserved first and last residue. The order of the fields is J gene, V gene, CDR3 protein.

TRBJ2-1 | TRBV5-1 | CASSLDSLAGNEQFF
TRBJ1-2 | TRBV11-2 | CASTSSRRIYGYTF
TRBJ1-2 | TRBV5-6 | CASSPLDRVGGNYGYTF
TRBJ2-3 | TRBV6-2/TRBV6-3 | CASSSGGGLGTDTQYF
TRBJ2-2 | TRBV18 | CASSPGLAHTGELFF
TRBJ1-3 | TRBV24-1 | CANPPWEGNTIYF
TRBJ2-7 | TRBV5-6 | CASSPTSGRASYEQYF
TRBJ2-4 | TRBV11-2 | CASSSIRDREPKNIQYF
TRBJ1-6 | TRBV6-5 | CASSYGGLNNSPLHF
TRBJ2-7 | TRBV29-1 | CSVALRGGKQYF
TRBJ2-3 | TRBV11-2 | CASSPRVGKRTDTQYF
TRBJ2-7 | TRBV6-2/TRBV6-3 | CASSPGGTGLSYEQYF
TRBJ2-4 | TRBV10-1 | CASSVPTSGLAKNIQYF
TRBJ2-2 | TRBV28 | CASSFNRGRSGELFF
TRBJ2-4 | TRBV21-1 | CASTSSPTVAKNIQYF
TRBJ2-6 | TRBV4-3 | CASSQGAAGASSGANVLTF
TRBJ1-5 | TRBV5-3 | CARSLLWGQGLSYQPQHF
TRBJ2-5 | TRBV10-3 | CAIRIGVGETQYF
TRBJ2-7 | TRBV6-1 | CASREVTGQHYEQYF
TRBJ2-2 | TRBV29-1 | CSVEVPGLAGVSRELFF
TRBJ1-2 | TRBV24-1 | CATSDPGTAGLYGYTF
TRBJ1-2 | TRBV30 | CAWSRRTGNYGYTF
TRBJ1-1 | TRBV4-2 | CASSQNTGFEAFF
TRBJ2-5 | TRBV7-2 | CASSLQGETQYF
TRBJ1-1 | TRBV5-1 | CASSFKGATEAFF
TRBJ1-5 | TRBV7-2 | CASGVRQGNQPQHF
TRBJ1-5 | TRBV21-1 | CASSNLRGPDQTGGLNQPQHF
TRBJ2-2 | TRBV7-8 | CASSSDRVRLFF
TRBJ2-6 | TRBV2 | CASGQAPTPGANVLTF
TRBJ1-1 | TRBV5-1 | CASSWTGWWTEAFF
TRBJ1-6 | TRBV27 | CASSLPAQGSPLHF
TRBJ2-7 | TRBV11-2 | CASSLETGSSYEQYF
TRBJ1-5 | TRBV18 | CASSVANQPQHF
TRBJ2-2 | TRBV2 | CASSAGTGRNTGELFF
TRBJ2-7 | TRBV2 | CASSEGQGASEQYF
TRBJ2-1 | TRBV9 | CASSVDDRGRDNEQFF
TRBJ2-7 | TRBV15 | CATSPGQGYEQYF
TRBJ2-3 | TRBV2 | CATRAGGPSTDTQYF
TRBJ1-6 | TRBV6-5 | CASSYSTGAYNSPLHF
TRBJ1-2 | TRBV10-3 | CAITPDSNSNYGYTF
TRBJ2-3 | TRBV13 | CASRRITGLAGLADTQYF
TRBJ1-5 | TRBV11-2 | CASSLGRQGLNQPQHF
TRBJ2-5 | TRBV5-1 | CASTTGTSGLVGTQYF
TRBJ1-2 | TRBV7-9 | CASSSRINYGYTF
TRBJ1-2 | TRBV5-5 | CASSQALYGYTF
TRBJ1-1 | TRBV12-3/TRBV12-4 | CASSLQGNTEAFF